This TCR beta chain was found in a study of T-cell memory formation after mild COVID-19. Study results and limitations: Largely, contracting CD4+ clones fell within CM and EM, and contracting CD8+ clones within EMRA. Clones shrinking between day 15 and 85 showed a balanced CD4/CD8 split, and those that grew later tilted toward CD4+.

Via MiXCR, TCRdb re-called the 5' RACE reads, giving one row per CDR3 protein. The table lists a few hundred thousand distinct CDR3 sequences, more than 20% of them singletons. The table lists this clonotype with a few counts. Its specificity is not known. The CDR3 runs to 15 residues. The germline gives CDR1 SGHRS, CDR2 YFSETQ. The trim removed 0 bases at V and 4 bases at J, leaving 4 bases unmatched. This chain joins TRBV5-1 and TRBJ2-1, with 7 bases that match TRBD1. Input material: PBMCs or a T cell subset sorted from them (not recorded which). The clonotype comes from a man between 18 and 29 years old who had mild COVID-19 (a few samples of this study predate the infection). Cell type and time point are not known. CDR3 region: CASSLAGQLYNEQFF. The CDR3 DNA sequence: TGCGCCAGCAGCTTGGCGGGACAGCTTTACAATGAGCAGTTCTTC. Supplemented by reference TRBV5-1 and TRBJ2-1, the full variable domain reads KAGVTQTPRYLIKTRGQQVTLSCSPISGHRSVSWYQQTPGQGLQFLFEYFSETQRNKGNFPGRFSGRQFSNSRSEMNVSTLELGDSALYLCASSLAGQLYNEQFFGPGTRLTVL.